Listed here are 5 T cell receptor beta chains from one sample, sequenced in a study of blood T cell repertoires in COVID-19. Clones were read by immunoSEQ multiplex PCR, and TCRdb kept only the in-frame ones, dropping some. The sample yields 100,000 or so clones, roughly 90% seen once. The sequencing input was peripheral blood. The source of these receptors is a man aged 60-69 years with acute or convalescent COVID-19.

The chain couples TRBV7-2 to TRBJ2-3; D is unclear. Germline CDR1 and CDR2: SGHTA and FQGNSA. This CDR3 spans 14 amino acids. Trimming removed 1 base from V and 2 bases from J, with 7 bases in between. CDR3 DNA: TGTGCCAGCAGCTTAGACTTCTCCACAGATACGCAGTATTTT. Its translation: CASSLDFSTDTQYF.

The chain combines TRBV2 with TRBJ2-3, with TRBD1 matching over 7 bases. Germline CDR1 reads SNHLY; CDR2 reads FYNNEI. V shed 1 base and J 2 bases; nucleotides not matched to a gene: 6. The CDR3 length is 16 residues. The CDR3 region has the DNA TGTGCCAGCAGTGAAGGAGTAGGGGGCCACACAGATACGCAGTATTTT. It yields the protein CASSEGVGGHTDTQYF.

The chain combines TRBV19 with TRBJ1-1; 10 bases map to TRBD1. CDR1 is LNHDA and CDR2 is SQIVND in the germline V gene (reference sequence). This CDR3 comprises 14 residues. Trimming cost V 5 bases and J 3 bases; bases outside gene matches: 3. CDR3 amino acids: CASSGTGVDTEAFF. The CDR3 DNA is TGTGCCAGTAGTGGGACAGGGGTTGACACTGAAGCTTTCTTT.

The V gene is TRBV30, the J gene TRBJ1-1, with a tentative D call TRBD1 (5 bases). V was clipped by 0 bases and J by 4 bases, with 15 bases between them. The CDR3 covers 15 residues. Germline assignment: CDR1 GTSNPN and CDR2 SVGIG (reference sequence). The CDR3 is CAWSVRVGGVTEAFF. In DNA, the CDR3 is TGTGCCTGGAGTGTACGGGTGGGGGGAGTCACTGAAGCTTTCTTT.

The V and J genes are TRBV6-5 and TRBJ2-7; TRBD1 matches at 10 bases. V lost 4 bases to trimming and J lost 2 bases; unmatched junction nucleotides: 8. Germline lookup yields CDR1 MNHEY and CDR2 SVGAGI. The length of the CDR3 is 16 residues. Here the CDR3 reads CASSSNPGTGAYEQYF. As DNA, the CDR3 is TGTGCCAGCAGTTCCAATCCCGGGACAGGGGCCTACGAGCAGTACTTC.